One sample yielded the 18 T cell receptor beta chains listed below, sequenced in a study of T-cell reconstitution after alpha-beta-depleted transplantation in children. Unique molecular identifiers were incorporated when the TCRbeta library was constructed. TCRdb re-analysed the PCR reads in MiXCR, keeping a single row per CDR3 protein. The sample includes about 580,000 distinct CDR3 sequences, 20% to 25% of them seen just once. This sample comprised PBMCs, mostly from graft donor cells, obtained 360 days after TCRalphabeta/CD19-depleted stem cell transplant. The receptors come from a boy under three years old who had a stem cell transplant for acute myeloid leukemia, so the T cells may come from the graft donor.

This clonotype was seen more than once but under ten times. The gene calls are TRBV15 and TRBJ2-2; no clear D. With 2 bases removed from V and 6 bases from J, the gap between germline ends came to 10 bases. Germline V gene lookup returns CDR1 LNHNV and CDR2 YYDKDF (reference sequence). This CDR3 comprises 14 residues. The CDR3 reads CATSRQRSAGELFF. CDR3 bases: TGTGCCACCAGCAGACAACGAAGCGCCGGGGAGCTGTTTTTT.

This clonotype was counted once. This sequence joins TRBV20-1 and TRBJ2-3; D ambiguous. V was trimmed by 5 bases and J by 3 bases, leaving 12 bases between them. This CDR3 has 13 amino acids. CDR1 and CDR2 from the germline V gene are DFQATT and SNEGSKA (reference sequence). CDR3 bases: TGCAGTGCTTCGTCGGTTTTAACAGATACGCAGTATTTT. It specifies CSASSVLTDTQYF.

This clonotype appeared many times. The chain is built from TRBV28 and TRBJ1-1; D uncertain. The length of the CDR3 is 15 residues. The germline gives CDR1 MDHEN, CDR2 SYDVKM. V lost 5 bases, J lost 2 bases, and 15 bases lay in between. The CDR3 reads CASSPPQQYNTEAFF. CDR3 in DNA: TGTGCCAGCAGTCCCCCTCAACAGTATAACACTGAAGCTTTCTTT.

V and J are TRBV4-3 and TRBJ2-7; D is uncertain. The germline V gene encodes CDR1 LGHNA and CDR2 YSLEER. The CDR3 contains 16 residues. Trimming left V 0 bases short and J 0 bases short, with 12 bases between. CDR3 sequence (DNA): TGCGCCAGCAGCCAAGAGAAGGTGTCCTACTCCTACGAGCAGTACTTC. Amino acid sequence: CASSQEKVSYSYEQYF.

In its sample, this clonotype was seen many times. The rearrangement links TRBV6-5 to TRBJ1-1; no clear D gene. Germline V lookup: CDR1 MNHEY, CDR2 SVGAGI. Trimming left V 0 bases short and J 5 bases short, with 16 bases between. The CDR3 extends over 16 amino acids. CDR3 amino acids: CASSYSRLGIGTEAFF. CDR3 nucleotides: TGTGCCAGCAGTTACTCGAGGCTGGGGATAGGGACTGAAGCTTTCTTT.

This clonotype occurred many times. This chain connects TRBV7-9 to TRBJ2-1; D is uncertain. From germline, CDR1 is SEHNR and CDR2 FQNEAQ (reference sequence). The CDR3 has 17 amino acids. Trimming pared 5 bases from V and 0 bases from J, leaving 17 bases between. The CDR3 sequence is CASSHGMGKLSYNEQFF. The CDR3, as DNA: TGTGCCAGCAGCCACGGTATGGGTAAGCTCTCCTACAATGAGCAGTTCTTC.

This clonotype was counted a few times. V is TRBV7-9 and J is TRBJ2-3, with 9 bases fitting TRBD2. The CDR3 loop spans 16 amino acids. J was trimmed by 2 bases and V by 5 bases; bases with no gene match: 8. Germline V gene sequence: CDR1 SEHNR, CDR2 FQNEAQ (reference sequence). The CDR3 DNA sequence: TGTGCCAGCAGCCAGCTAGCGGGGCCCCTCACAGATACGCAGTATTTT. Its translation: CASSQLAGPLTDTQYF.

This clonotype was seen repeatedly, ten times or more. This chain joins TRBV4-3 and TRBJ2-2; no reliable D call. CDR1 and CDR2 (germline): LGHNA, YSLEER. The CDR3 has 15 amino acids. Trimming took off 1 base at V and 0 bases at J, with 6 bases between the two ends. The CDR3 spells CASSQAYSNTGELFF. The CDR3 nucleotides are TGCGCCAGCAGCCAAGCCTACTCGAACACCGGGGAGCTGTTTTTT.

The chain recombines TRBV6-5 with TRBJ2-7, with D possibly being TRBD1 (6 bases). This CDR3 is built from 12 residues. Germline CDR1 is MNHEY and CDR2 is SVGAGI. The V gene lost 8 bases and the J gene lost 0 bases, with 8 bases spanning the gap. DNA for the CDR3: TGTGCCAGCGGACAGAGCTCCTACGAGCAGTACTTC. Its protein product is CASGQSSYEQYF.

The CDR3 loop is CAWSRGVSYEQYF. The CDR3 nucleotides read TGTGCCTGGAGTAGAGGGGTCTCCTACGAGCAGTACTTC. This chain connects TRBV30 to TRBJ2-7, with D perhaps TRBD1 or TRBD2 (5 bases each). This CDR3 has 13 residues. Per the germline V gene, CDR1 is GTSNPN and CDR2 is SVGIG (reference sequence). Trimming pared 2 bases from V and 0 bases from J, leaving 8 bases between.

The chain recombines TRBV6-1 with TRBJ2-1, with D possibly TRBD1 on 6 matching bases. With 6 bases removed from V and 5 bases from J, the gap between germline ends came to 23 bases. CDR3 size: 17 residues. Germline values: CDR1 MNHNS, CDR2 SASEGT. The CDR3 loop is CASSRTVVDRSDNEQFF. CDR3 DNA: TGTGCCAGCAGCAGGACAGTGGTTGACAGGTCAGACAATGAGCAGTTCTTC.

This clonotype was seen only once. It may be a read error: a sequence one base away is much more abundant. This chain joins TRBV28 and TRBJ1-4, with 9 bases fitting TRBD1. Germline V lookup: CDR1 MDHEN, CDR2 SYDVKM. Trimming cost V 7 bases and J 9 bases; bases outside gene matches: 12. The CDR3 runs 15 residues. CDR3 loop: CASTALHGTGQKLFF. DNA for the CDR3: TGTGCCAGCACCGCCCTTCATGGGACAGGGCAAAAACTGTTTTTT.

This clonotype was found many times. V gene TRBV28 combines with J gene TRBJ2-3, with D possibly matching TRBD2 (5 bases). The CDR3 covers 18 residues. V was cut by 5 bases and J by 0 bases, with 21 bases left in between. Germline CDR1 and CDR2: MDHEN and SYDVKM. This CDR3 reads CASSHSEGGTLSTDTQYF. The CDR3 nucleotides read TGTGCCAGCAGTCACTCCGAAGGAGGAACTCTTAGCACAGATACGCAGTATTTT. Combining the CDR3 with reference TRBV28 and TRBJ2-3 gives the whole variable domain DVKVTQSSRYLVKRTGEKVFLECVQDMDHENMFWYRQDPGLGLRLIYFSYDVKMKEKGDIPEGYSVSREKKERFSLILESASTNQTSMYLCASSHSEGGTLSTDTQYFGPGTRLTVL.

This rearrangement joins TRBV20-1 to TRBJ2-2; tentative D call: TRBD2 (6 bases). CDR1 DFQATT and CDR2 SNEGSKA come from the germline V gene (reference sequence). V shed 3 bases and J shed 4 bases, with 15 bases lying between them. The length of the CDR3 is 15 residues. The CDR3 DNA follows: TGCAGTGCTAGGACGGAGGGGCTAGGCACCGGGGAGCTGTTTTTT. Amino acid sequence: CSARTEGLGTGELFF.

The chain couples TRBV24-1 to TRBJ2-1, with 8 bases fitting TRBD2. This CDR3 has 15 amino acids. Unmatched junction bases numbered 12, after V lost 9 bases and J lost 6 bases. Per germline, CDR1 KGHDR and CDR2 SFDVKD. In DNA, the CDR3 is TGTGCCACCTCCTATAGCGGGAAACCACTCAATGAGCAGTTCTTC. This encodes CATSYSGKPLNEQFF.

This clonotype occurred many times. The chain recombines TRBV29-1 with TRBJ2-3; no definite D call. Trimming removed 4 bases from V and 4 bases from J, with 12 bases in between. The length of the CDR3 is 13 residues. CDR1 and CDR2 (germline): SQVTM, ANQGSEA. The CDR3: CSVGGPEADTQYF. The CDR3, as DNA: TGCAGCGTTGGCGGTCCAGAGGCAGATACGCAGTATTTT.

This clonotype was counted ten times or more. The rearrangement uses TRBV6-1 and TRBJ1-5, with D possibly being TRBD1 (6 bases). The germline CDR1 and CDR2 sequences are MNHNS and SASEGT. V gave up 4 bases and J gave up 2 bases, with 9 bases separating them. The CDR3 runs 14 residues. CDR3 sequence: CASSGRQGNQPQHF. Written as DNA, the CDR3 is TGTGCCAGCAGTGGGCGACAGGGCAATCAGCCCCAGCATTTT.

J is TRBJ1-2 and V is TRBV28, with 7 bases identical to TRBD1. Germline V gene lookup returns CDR1 MDHEN and CDR2 SYDVKM. The V and J ends lost 2 bases and 7 bases, in that order; junction bases with no gene match: 4. The CDR3 spans 13 residues. The CDR3 bases are TGTGCCAGCAGTTTAGCCGGACAGGCTGGCTACACCTTC. It specifies CASSLAGQAGYTF.